This TCR beta chain was observed in a study of blood T cell repertoires in COVID-19 (dated by TCRdb to 2019 to 2021). In the study overall: Collaborator samples came from the United States, Italy and Spain and covered acute and convalescent phases of COVID-19. The prospective study material was composed of cDNA or gDNA derived from T cells, B-cell-depleted T cells, or PBMCs. Deeply sampled blood TCRbeta repertoires from subjects exposed to, actively infected with, or recovered from COVID-19 were included in the dataset. The repertoires were released in a freely available public database intended as a resource for research on the immune response to SARS-CoV-2. The samples were drawn from two sources: the first 160 participants of the ongoing ImmuneRACE study, and fewer than 1,500 subjects contributed by 6 global collaborators. Sample metadata almost always included a de-identified subject ID, COVID-19 status, age in years and sex. Where available, HLA class I and class II types were obtained from metadata supplied by the sample provider rather than from assay-based typing. What the work shows at the level of the full study, not this receptor alone: Clinical and demographic metadata were provided uncurated, with the amount varying by source and participant.

To note about this clone: This clone's antigen is unknown. Base qualities are missing; no much larger clone stands one base away.

Participants in the prospective study were aged roughly 18 to 89 years, lived in 20 to 25 United States geographic areas, and enrolled through a virtual design. In the prospective study, participants were assigned to cohorts based on the clinical history participants reported in a screening survey and a study questionnaire. ImmuneRACE Cohort 3 recovered participants were defined by two consecutive negative NP/OP PCR tests, healthcare professional clearance, or symptom resolution. Mobile phlebotomists in the prospective study collected whole blood, serum and a nasopharyngeal or oropharyngeal swab from every participant. Additional blood draws and questionnaires over an approximately two-month period could optionally be provided by prospective study participants. Before DNA extraction, blood samples from the prospective study were shipped at room temperature or frozen. The germline V gene provides CDR1 KGHSH and CDR2 LQKENI. The CDR3, cysteine through phenylalanine, is 15 amino acids long. Left in the record is the CDR3 DNA by itself, 45 bases read in frame from the first base. V and J are trimmed by 6 bases and 6 bases, and the gene matches miss 12 bases of the junction.

TCRbeta CDR3 regions were amplified from genomic DNA using the immunoSEQ Assay, a bias-controlled multiplex PCR. The authors processed their data as follows. Nucleated cell counts per sample were estimated from amplification of reference gene primers within the assay. To quantify the absolute abundance of each unique TCRbeta CDR3 rearrangement, sequence reads were collapsed and filtered. For each sample, productive Simpson clonality was calculated as the square root of Simpson's diversity index over productive rearrangements. TCRdb took this table from immuneACCESS and kept in-frame rearrangements with V and J called. Such tables lack part of the clones; where checked against another copy, unresolved V genes explain under half of the gap, and the rest is unexplained. Clone size and V and J calls were adopted from that table, with D and trimming inferred from the DNA. This sample gives some 200,000 clones in total; 70% to 90% of them show up just once. The ten largest account for about a tenth of the sample.

The TCR originated in a middle-aged man who had recovered from COVID-19. The chain employs TRBV18 and TRBJ1-2; the central 8 bases match TRBD1. The sample comprised PBMCs or T cells enriched from blood (not recorded which). The DNA sequence is TGTGCCAGCTCGCCAGGGGCGAGCAGGGGGCATGGCTACACCTTC. Its protein product is CASSPGASRGHGYTF.